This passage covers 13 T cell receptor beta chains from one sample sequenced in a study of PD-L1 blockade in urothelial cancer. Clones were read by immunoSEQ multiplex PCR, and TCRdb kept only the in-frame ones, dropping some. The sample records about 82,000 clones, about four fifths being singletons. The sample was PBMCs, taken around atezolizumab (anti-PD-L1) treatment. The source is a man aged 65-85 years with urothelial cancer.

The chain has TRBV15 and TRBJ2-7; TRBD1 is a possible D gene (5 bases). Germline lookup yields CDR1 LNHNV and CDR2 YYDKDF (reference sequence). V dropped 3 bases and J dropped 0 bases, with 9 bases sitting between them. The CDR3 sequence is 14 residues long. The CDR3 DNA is TGTGCCACCAGCAGGGACATTAGCTCCTACGAGCAGTACTTC. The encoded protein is CATSRDISSYEQYF. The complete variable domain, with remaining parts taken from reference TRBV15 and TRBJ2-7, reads DAMVIQNPRYQVTQFGKPVTLSCSQTLNHNVMYWYQQKSSQAPKLLFHYYDKDFNNEADTPDNFQSRRPNTSFCFLDIRSPGLGDTAMYLCATSRDISSYEQYFGPGTRLTVT.

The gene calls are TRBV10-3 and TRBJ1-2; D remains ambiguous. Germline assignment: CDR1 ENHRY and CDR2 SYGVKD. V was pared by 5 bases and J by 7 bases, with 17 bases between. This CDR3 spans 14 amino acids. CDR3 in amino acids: CAISSQGLLSGYTF. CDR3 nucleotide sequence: TGTGCCATCAGTTCCCAAGGACTGCTGTCTGGCTACACCTTC.

The CDR3 is CASSVDRGSTGELFF. The CDR3 DNA is TGCGCCAGCAGCGTCGACAGGGGAAGCACCGGGGAGCTGTTTTTT. The gene calls are TRBV5-1 and TRBJ2-2; 8 bases are a match to TRBD1. Germline-derived CDR1 and CDR2 are SGHRS and YFSETQ. The ends lost 4 bases at V and 4 bases at J; junction bases unmatched: 6. The length of the CDR3 is 15 residues.

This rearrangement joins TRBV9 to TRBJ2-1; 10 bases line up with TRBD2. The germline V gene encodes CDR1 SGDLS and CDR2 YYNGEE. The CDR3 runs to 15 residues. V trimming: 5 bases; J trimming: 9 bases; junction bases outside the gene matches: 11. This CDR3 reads CASSERGLAGVEQFF. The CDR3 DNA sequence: TGTGCCAGCAGTGAACGGGGGCTAGCGGGGGTTGAGCAGTTCTTC.

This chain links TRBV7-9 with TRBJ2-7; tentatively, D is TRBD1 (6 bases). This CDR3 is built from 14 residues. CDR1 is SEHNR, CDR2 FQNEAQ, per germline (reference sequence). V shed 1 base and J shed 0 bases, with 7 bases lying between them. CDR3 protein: CASSLEGGSYEQYF. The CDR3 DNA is TGTGCCAGCAGCTTAGAAGGGGGCTCCTACGAGCAGTACTTC.

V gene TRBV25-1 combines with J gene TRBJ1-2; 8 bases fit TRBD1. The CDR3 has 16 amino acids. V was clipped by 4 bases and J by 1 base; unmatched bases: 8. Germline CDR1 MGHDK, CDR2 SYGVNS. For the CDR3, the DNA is TGTGCCAGCAGTGCACCCCGGGACAGGAATAACTATGGCTACACCTTC. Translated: CASSAPRDRNNYGYTF.

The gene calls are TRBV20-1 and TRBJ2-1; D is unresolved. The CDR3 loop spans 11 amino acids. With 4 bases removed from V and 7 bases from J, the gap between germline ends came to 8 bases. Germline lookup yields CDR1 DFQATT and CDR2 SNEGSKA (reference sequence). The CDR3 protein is CSATQQNEQFF. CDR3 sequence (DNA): TGCAGTGCTACACAGCAAAATGAGCAGTTCTTC.

The CDR3 nucleotides read TGTGCCAGCTCACCAAGGAGAGAGACGGCCCGCTCTGGAAACACCATATATTTT. This sequence encodes CASSPRRETARSGNTIYF. The chain recombines TRBV18 with TRBJ1-3, with no clear D. Looked up from germline, CDR1 is KGHSH and CDR2 is LQKENI. Trimming shortened V by 2 bases and J by 0 bases, and 17 bases separated the two germline ends. CDR3 length: 18 residues. Using reference TRBV18 and TRBJ1-3 for the parts outside the CDR3, the full variable domain is NAGVMQNPRHLVRRRGQEARLRCSPMKGHSHVYWYRQLPEEGLKFMVYLQKENIIDESGMPKERFSAEFPKEGPSILRIQQVVRGDSAAYFCASSPRRETARSGNTIYFGEGSWLTVV.

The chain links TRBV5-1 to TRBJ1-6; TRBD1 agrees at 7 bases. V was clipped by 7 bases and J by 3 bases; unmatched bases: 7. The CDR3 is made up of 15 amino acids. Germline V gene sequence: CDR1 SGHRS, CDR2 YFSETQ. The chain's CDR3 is CASLTGPLYNSPLHF. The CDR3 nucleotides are TGCGCCAGCTTGACAGGGCCCCTCTATAATTCACCCCTCCACTTT.

The CDR3 loop reads CASSPGVGANGEKLFF. CDR3 nucleotides: TGTGCCAGTAGTCCAGGTGTGGGGGCGAATGGTGAAAAACTGTTTTTT. The chain carries TRBV19 and TRBJ1-4; weak D call: TRBD1 (6 bases). The V gene lost 5 bases and the J gene lost 7 bases, with 20 bases spanning the gap. Germline loops: CDR1 LNHDA, CDR2 SQIVND (reference sequence). The CDR3 runs to 16 residues.

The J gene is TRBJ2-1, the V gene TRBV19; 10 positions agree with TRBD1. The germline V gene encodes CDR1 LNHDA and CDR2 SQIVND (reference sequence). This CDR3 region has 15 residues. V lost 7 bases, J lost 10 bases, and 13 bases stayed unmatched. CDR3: CASIFSPETGGEQFF. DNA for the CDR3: TGTGCCAGTATTTTCAGTCCAGAGACAGGGGGCGAGCAGTTCTTC.

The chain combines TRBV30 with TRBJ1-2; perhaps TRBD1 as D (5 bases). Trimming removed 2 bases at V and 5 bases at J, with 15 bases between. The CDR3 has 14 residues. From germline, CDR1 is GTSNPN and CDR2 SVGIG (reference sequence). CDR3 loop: CAWSRSGKVYGYTF. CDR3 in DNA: TGTGCCTGGAGTAGGTCAGGGAAAGTGTATGGCTACACCTTC. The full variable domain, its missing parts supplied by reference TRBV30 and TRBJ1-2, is SQTIHQWPATLVQPVGSPLSLECTVEGTSNPNLYWYRQAAGRGLQLLFYSVGIGQISSEVPQNLSASRPQDRQFILSSKKLLLSDSGFYLCAWSRSGKVYGYTFGSGTRLTVV.

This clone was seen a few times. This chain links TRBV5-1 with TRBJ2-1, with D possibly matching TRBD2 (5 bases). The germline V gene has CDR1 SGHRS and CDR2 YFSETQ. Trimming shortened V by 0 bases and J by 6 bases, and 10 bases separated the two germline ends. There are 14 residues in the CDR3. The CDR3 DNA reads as TGCGCCAGCAGCTTGGAGACTACCGGCAATGAGCAGTTCTTC. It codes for CASSLETTGNEQFF.